This T cell receptor beta chain was captured in a study of shared clonotypes between healthy human individuals. CDR1 is LNHDA, CDR2 SQIVND, per germline (reference sequence). V lost 4 bases, J lost 5 bases, and 13 bases lay in between. The CDR3 contains 14 residues. General observations from the study: Only blood samples were collected, and tissue repertoires likely differ. The study drew on few donors, limiting represented genetic and exposure-history diversity.

A word on this clone: What it recognizes is unknown.

The healthy adult donors were HIV-negative and reported no recent acute infections or vaccinations. The authors ran the assay at deep level. Produced via immunoSEQ multiplex PCR; TCRdb's table is partial and in-frame only. The sample has about half a million clones, more than 75% seen once. This TCR derives from a woman between 35 and 50 years old in good health. Some clones in this sample may be carry-over from other donors' samples. The sequenced sample was PBMCs. The rearrangement joins TRBV19 to TRBJ2-3; D is possibly TRBD2 (6 bases). The CDR3 region is CASSTSASVDTQYF. The CDR3 bases are TGTGCCAGTAGTACTAGCGCGTCGGTAGATACGCAGTATTTT.